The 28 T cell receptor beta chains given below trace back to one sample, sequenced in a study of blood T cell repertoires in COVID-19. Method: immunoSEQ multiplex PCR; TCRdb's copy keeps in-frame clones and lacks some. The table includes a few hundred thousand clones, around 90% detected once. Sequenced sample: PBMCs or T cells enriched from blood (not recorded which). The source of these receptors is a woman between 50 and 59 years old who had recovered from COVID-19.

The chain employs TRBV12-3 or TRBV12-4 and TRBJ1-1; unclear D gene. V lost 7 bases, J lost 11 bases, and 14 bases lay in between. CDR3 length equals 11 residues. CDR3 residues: CASKILRRAFF. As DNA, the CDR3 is TGTGCCAGCAAAATCCTGAGGAGGGCTTTCTTT.

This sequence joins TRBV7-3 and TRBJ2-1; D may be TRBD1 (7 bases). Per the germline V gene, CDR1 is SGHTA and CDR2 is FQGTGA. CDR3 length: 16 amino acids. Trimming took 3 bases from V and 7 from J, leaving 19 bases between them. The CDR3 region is CASSFRGGYGGNEQFF. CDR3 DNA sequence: TGTGCCAGCAGCTTCAGAGGGGGCTACGGAGGGAATGAGCAGTTCTTC. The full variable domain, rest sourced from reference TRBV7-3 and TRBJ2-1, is GAGVSQTPSNKVTEKGKYVELRCDPISGHTALYWYRQSLGQGPEFLIYFQGTGAADDSGLPNDRFFAVRPEGSVSTLKIQRTERGDSAVYLCASSFRGGYGGNEQFFGPGTRLTVL.

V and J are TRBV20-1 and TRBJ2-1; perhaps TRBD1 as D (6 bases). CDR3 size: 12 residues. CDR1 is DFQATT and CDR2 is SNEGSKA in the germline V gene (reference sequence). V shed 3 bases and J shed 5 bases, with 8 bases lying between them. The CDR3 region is CSASTGHNEQFF. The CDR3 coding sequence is TGCAGTGCTAGTACAGGGCACAATGAGCAGTTCTTC.

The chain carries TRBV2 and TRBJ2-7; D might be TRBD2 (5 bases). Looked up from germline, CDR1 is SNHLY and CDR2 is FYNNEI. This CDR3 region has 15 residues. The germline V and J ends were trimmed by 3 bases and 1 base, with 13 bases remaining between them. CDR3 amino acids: CASSEGGPVSYEQYF. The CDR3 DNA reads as TGTGCCAGCAGTGAGGGCGGGCCCGTATCCTACGAGCAGTACTTC.

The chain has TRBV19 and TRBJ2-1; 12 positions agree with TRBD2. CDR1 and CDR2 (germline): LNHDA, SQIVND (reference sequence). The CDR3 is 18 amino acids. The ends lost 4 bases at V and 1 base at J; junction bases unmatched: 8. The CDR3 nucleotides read TGTGCCAGTAGTAGAGGACTAGCGGGATTAAGGTCCTACAATGAGCAGTTCTTC. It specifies CASSRGLAGLRSYNEQFF. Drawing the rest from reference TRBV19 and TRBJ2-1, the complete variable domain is DGGITQSPKYLFRKEGQNVTLSCEQNLNHDAMYWYRQDPGQGLRLIYYSQIVNDFQKGDIAEGYSVSREKKESFPLTVTSAQKNPTAFYLCASSRGLAGLRSYNEQFFGPGTRLTVL.

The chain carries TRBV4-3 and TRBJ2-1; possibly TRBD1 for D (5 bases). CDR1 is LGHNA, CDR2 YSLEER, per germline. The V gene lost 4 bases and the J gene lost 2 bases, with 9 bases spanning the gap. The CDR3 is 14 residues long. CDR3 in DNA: TGCGCCAGCAGCCTAACAGGACCCTACAATGAGCAGTTCTTC. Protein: CASSLTGPYNEQFF.

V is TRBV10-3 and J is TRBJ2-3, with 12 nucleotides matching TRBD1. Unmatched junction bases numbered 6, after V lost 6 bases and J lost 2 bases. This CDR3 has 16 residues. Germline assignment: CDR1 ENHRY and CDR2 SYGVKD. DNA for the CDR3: TGTGCCATCAGACAAGGGACAGGGGGCGTCACAGATACGCAGTATTTT. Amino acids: CAIRQGTGGVTDTQYF.

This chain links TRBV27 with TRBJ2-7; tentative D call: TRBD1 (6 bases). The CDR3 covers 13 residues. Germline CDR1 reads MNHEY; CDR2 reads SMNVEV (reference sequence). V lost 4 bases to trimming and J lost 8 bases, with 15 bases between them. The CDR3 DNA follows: TGTGCCAGCAGTTCTTACCGGGACATCAAGCAGTACTTC. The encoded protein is CASSSYRDIKQYF.

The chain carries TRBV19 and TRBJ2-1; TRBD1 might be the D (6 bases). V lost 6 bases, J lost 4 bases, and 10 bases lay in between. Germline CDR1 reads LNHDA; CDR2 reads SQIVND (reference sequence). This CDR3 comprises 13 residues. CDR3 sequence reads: CASSVGQYNEQFF. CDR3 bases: TGTGCCAGTAGCGTTGGACAGTACAATGAGCAGTTCTTC. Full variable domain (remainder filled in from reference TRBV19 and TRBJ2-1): DGGITQSPKYLFRKEGQNVTLSCEQNLNHDAMYWYRQDPGQGLRLIYYSQIVNDFQKGDIAEGYSVSREKKESFPLTVTSAQKNPTAFYLCASSVGQYNEQFFGPGTRLTVL.

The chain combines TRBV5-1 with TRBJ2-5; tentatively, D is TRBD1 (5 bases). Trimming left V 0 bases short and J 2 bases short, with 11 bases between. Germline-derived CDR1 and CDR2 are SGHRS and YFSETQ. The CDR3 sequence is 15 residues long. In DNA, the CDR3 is TGCGCCAGCAGCTTGGGTACAGGAAAACAAGAGACCCAGTACTTC. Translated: CASSLGTGKQETQYF.

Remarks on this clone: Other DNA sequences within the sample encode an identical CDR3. This CDR3 reads CASSVSGREETQYF. For the CDR3, the DNA is TGTGCCAGCAGCGTATCGGGCAGGGAAGAGACCCAGTACTTC. This sequence joins TRBV9 and TRBJ2-5; the D gene is possibly TRBD1 (5 bases). CDR1 is SGDLS and CDR2 is YYNGEE in the germline V gene. This CDR3 spans 14 amino acids. V dropped 1 base and J dropped 3 bases, with 10 bases sitting between them.

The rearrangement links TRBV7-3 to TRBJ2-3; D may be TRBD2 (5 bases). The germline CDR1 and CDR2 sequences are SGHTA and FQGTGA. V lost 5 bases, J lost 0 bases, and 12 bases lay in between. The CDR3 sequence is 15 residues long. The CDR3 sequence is CASSLGIASTDTQYF. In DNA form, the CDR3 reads TGTGCCAGCAGCCTCGGGATAGCCAGCACAGATACGCAGTATTTT.

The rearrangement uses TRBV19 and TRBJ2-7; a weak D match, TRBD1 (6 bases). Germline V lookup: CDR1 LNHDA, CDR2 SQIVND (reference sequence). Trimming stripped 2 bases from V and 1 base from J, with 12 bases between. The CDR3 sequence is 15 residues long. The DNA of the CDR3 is TGTGCCAGTAGTATAAGGACAGAGGGGTCCTACGAGCAGTACTTC. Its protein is CASSIRTEGSYEQYF.

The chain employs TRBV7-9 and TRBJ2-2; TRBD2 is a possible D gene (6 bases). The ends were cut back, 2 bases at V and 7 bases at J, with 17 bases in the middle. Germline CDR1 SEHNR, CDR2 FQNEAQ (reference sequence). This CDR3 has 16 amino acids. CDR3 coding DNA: TGTGCCAGCAGCTTATCAAGGGCGGGGATCGGCGGGGAGCTGTTTTTT. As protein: CASSLSRAGIGGELFF.

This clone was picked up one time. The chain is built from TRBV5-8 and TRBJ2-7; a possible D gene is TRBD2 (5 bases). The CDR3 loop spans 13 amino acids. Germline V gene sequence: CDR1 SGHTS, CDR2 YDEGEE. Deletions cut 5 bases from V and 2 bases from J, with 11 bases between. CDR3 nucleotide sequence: TGTGCCAGCAGGCCCGTACTAGCCTACGAGCAGTACTTC. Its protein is CASRPVLAYEQYF. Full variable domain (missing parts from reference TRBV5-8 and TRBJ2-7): EAGVTQSPTHLIKTRGQQATLRCSPISGHTSVYWYQQALGLGLQFLLWYDEGEERNRGNFPPRFSGRQFPNYSSELNVNALELEDSALYLCASRPVLAYEQYFGPGTRLTVT.

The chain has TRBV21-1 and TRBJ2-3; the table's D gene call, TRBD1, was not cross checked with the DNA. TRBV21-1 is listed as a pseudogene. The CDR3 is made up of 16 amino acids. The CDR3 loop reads CASSKGWIQGTDTQYF. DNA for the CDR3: TGTGCCAGCAGCAAGGGCTGGATACAGGGCACAGATACGCAGTATTTT.

CDR3: CASSFGTDTQYF. CDR3 nucleotide sequence: TGTGCCAGCAGCTTCGGGACAGATACGCAGTATTTT. This chain links TRBV11-2 with TRBJ2-3; D is ambiguous. CDR1 is SGHAT, CDR2 FQNNGV, per germline. This CDR3 is 12 amino acids long. V lost 3 bases and J lost 3, with 4 bases in between.

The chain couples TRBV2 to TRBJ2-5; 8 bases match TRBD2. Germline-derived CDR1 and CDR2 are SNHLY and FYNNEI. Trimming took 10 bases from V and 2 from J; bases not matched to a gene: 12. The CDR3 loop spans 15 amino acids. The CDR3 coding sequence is TGTGCCACCACCCCTGGGACTAGAAATCAAGAGACCCAGTACTTC. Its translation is CATTPGTRNQETQYF.

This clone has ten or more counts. The CDR3 nucleotides are TGTGCCATCAGTGAGTCGCGGGGACAGGGGTATCAGCCCCAGCATTTT. Its translation: CAISESRGQGYQPQHF. The V gene is TRBV10-3, the J gene TRBJ1-5; 10 bases fit TRBD1. The trim removed 0 bases at V and 5 bases at J, leaving 4 bases unmatched. The germline V gene has CDR1 ENHRY and CDR2 SYGVKD. CDR3 length: 16 residues.

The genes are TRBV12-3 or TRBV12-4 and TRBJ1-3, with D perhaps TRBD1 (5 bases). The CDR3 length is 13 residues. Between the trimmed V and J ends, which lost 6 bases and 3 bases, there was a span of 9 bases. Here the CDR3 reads CASSRGGGNTIYF. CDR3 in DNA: TGTGCCAGCAGCCGCGGGGGTGGAAACACCATATATTTT.

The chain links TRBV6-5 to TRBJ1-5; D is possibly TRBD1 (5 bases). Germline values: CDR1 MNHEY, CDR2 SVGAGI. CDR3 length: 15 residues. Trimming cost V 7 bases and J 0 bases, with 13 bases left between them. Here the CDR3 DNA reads TGTGCCAGCAACCGACAGCGAAATAGCAATCAGCCCCAGCATTTT. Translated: CASNRQRNSNQPQHF.

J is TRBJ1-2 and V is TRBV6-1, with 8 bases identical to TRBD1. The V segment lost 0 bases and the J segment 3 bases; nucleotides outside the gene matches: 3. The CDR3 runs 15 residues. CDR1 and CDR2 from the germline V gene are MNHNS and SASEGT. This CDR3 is CASSEAATGDYGYTF. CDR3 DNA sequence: TGTGCCAGCAGTGAAGCCGCGACAGGGGACTATGGCTACACCTTC.

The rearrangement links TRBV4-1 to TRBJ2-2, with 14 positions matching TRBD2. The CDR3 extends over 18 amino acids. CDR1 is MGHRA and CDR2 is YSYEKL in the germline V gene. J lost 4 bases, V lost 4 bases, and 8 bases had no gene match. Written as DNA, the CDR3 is TGCGCCAGCAGCCGTAGACTAGCGGGAGGGCCGGTCACCGGGGAGCTGTTTTTT. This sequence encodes CASSRRLAGGPVTGELFF.

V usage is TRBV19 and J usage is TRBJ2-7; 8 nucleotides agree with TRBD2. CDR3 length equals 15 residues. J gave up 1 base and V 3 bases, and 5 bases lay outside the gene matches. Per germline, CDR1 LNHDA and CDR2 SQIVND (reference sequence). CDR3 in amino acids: CASSIQAGVSYEQYF. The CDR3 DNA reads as TGTGCCAGTAGTATCCAAGCGGGAGTGTCCTACGAGCAGTACTTC.

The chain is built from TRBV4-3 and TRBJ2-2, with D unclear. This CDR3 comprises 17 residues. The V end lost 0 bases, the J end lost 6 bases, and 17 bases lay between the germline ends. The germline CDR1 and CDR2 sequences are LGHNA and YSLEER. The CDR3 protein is CASSQDPPGSFAGELFF. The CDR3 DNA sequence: TGCGCCAGCAGCCAAGACCCGCCGGGTAGTTTTGCCGGGGAGCTGTTTTTT.

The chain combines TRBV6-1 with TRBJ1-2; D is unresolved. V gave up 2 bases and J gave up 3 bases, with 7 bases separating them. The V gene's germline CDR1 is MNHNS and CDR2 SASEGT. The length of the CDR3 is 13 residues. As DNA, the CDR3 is TGTGCCAGCAGTGAAACAAGATACTATGGCTACACCTTC. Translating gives CASSETRYYGYTF.

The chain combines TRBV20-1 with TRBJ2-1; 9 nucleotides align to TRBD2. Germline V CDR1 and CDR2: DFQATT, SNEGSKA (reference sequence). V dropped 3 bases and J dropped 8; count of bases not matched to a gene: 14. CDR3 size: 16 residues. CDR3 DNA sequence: TGCAGTGCTAGTCTCCTGCGGGAGGGGCTCGGGGATGAGCAGTTCTTC. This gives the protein CSASLLREGLGDEQFF.

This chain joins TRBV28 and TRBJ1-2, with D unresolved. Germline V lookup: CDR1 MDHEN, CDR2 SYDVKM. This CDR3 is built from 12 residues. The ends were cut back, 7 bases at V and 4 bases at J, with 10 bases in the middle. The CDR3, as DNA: TGTGCCAGCACCGACCGACTCTATGGCTACACCTTC. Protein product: CASTDRLYGYTF.